The entry below describes one T cell receptor (beta chain). Sequenced by immunoSEQ multiplex PCR; TCRdb stores in-frame clones only, minus some. The sample carries about 250,000 clones, around nine tenths recorded once. This entry comes from a study of blood T cell repertoires in COVID-19. Study at large: Specimens from acute and convalescent COVID-19 originated in the United States, Italy and Spain.

V lost 4 bases and J lost 6, with 15 bases in between. In germline, CDR1 is MGHRA, CDR2 YSYEKL. The CDR3 has 14 amino acids. Categorization into cohorts depended on clinical history that participants reported. This chain joins TRBV4-1 and TRBJ1-2; D gene uncertain. The receptor was isolated from a woman aged 25 to 39 with acute COVID-19. Sequences were obtained from PBMCs or T cells enriched from blood (not recorded which). Here the CDR3 DNA reads TGCGCCAGCAGCCGGAGGGTAGAGGTCGATGGCTACACCTTC. Residues: CASSRRVEVDGYTF.